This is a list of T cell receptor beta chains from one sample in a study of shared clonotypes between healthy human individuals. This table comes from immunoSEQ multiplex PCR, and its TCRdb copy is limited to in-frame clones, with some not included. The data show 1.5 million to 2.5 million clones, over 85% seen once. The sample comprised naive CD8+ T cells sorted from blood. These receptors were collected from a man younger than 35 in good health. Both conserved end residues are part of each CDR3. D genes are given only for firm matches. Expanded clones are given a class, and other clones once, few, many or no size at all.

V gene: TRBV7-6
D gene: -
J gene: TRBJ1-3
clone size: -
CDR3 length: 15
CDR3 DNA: TGTGCCAGCAGCGCGCAGGATTCAGCTGGAAACACCATATATTTT
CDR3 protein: CASSAQDSAGNTIYF

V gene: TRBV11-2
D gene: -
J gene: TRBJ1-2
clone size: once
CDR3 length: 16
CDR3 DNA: TGTGCCAGCAGCTTAGTCGGGCAAACGGACGCCCTTGGCTACACCTTC
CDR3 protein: CASSLVGQTDALGYTF

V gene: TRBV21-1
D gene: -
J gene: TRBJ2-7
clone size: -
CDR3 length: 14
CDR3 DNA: TGTGCCAGCAGCAAAGAAGACAGGGGCTACGAGCAGTACTTC
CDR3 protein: CASSKEDRGYEQYF

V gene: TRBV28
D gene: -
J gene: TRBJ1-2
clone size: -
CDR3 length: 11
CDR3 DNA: TGTGCCAGCAGTTACGTGGGTGACTACACCTTC
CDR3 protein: CASSYVGDYTF

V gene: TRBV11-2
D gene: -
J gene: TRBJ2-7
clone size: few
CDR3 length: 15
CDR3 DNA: TGTGCCAGCAGCTTTTCTCGGATGACGGTCTACGAGCAGTACTTC
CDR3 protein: CASSFSRMTVYEQYF

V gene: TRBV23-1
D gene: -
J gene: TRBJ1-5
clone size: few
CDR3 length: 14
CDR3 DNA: TGCGCCAGCAGTCAATGGGGGAATGATCAGCCCCAGCATTTT
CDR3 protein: CASSQWGNDQPQHF

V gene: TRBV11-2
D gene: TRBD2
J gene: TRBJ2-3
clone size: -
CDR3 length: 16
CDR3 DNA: TGTGCCAGCAGCTTCGGGGGGACCGCCGTCACAGATACGCAGTATTTT
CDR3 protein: CASSFGGTAVTDTQYF

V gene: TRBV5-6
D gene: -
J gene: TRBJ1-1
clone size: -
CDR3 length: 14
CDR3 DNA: TGTGCCAGCAGCCTGGACAGTATAGGCACTGAAGCTTTCTTT
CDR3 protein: CASSLDSIGTEAFF

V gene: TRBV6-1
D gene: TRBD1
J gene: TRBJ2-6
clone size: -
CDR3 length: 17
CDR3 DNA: TGTGCCAGCAGTGTAGACAGGGTTACCTCTGGGGCCAACGTCCTGACTTTC
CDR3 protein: CASSVDRVTSGANVLTF

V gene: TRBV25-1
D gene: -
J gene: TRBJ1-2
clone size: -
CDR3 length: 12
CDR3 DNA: TGTGCCAGCAGTGACGGAGCTTATGGCTACACCTTC
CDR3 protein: CASSDGAYGYTF

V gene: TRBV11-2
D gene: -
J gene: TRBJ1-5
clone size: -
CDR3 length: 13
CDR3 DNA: TGTGCCAGCAGCTTAGGATTCAATCAGCCCCAGCATTTT
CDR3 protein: CASSLGFNQPQHF

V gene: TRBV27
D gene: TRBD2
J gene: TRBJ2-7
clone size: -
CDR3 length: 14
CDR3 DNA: TGTGCCAGCAGTTTAGGGGCTAGCGGGTACGAGCAGTACTTC
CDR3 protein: CASSLGASGYEQYF

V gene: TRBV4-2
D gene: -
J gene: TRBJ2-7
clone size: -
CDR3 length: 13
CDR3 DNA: TGTGCCAGCAGCCAAGTGCCAAGTTCCGAGCAGTACTTC
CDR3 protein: CASSQVPSSEQYF

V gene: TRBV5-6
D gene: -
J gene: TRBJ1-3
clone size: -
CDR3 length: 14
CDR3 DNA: TGTGCCAGCAGCTTTGCAGTCTCTGGAAACACCATATATTTT
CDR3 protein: CASSFAVSGNTIYF

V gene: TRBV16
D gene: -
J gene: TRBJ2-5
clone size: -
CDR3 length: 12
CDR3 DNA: TGTGCCAGCAGAGGGGTGCAGGAGACCCAGTACTTC
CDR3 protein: CASRGVQETQYF

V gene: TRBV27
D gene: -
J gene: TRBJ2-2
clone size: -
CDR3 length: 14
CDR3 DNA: TGTGCCAGCAGTTTAACCGCGAACACCGGGGAGCTGTTTTTT
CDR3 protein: CASSLTANTGELFF

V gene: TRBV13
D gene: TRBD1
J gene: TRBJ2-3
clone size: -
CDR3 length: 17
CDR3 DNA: TGTGCCAGCAGCTTAGGCGGCGAGGGGGCAGACCCAGATACGCAGTATTTT
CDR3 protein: CASSLGGEGADPDTQYF

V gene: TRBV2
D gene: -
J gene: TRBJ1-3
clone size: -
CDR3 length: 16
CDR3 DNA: TGTGCCAGCAGTGAAGAAGAGGGGAGCTCTGGAAACACCATATATTTT
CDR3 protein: CASSEEEGSSGNTIYF

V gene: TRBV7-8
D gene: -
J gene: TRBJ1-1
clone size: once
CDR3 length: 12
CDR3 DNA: TGTGCCAGCAGCTTAGTGGCCACTGAAGCTTTCTTT
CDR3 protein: CASSLVATEAFF

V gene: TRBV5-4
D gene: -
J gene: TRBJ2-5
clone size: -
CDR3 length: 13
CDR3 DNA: TGTGCCAGCAGCCCCCGACTAGAGGAGACCCAGTACTTC
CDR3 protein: CASSPRLEETQYF

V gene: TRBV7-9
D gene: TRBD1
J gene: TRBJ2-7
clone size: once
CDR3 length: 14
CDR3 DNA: TGTGCCAGCAGTAGCACAGGGGGATCAAGCGAGCAGTACTTC
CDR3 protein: CASSSTGGSSEQYF

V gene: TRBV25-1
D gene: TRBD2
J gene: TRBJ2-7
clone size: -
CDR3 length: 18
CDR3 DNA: TGTGCCAGCCTCGGGCCCGGGACTAGCGGGGGTACTCCCTACGAGCAGTACTTC
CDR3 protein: CASLGPGTSGGTPYEQYF

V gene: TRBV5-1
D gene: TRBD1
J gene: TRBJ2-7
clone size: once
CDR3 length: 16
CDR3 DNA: TGCGCCAGCAGCTTGAGGGGACAGGGAACTCTCTACGAGCAGTACTTC
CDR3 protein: CASSLRGQGTLYEQYF

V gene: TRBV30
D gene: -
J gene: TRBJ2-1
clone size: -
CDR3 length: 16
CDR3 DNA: TGTGCCCCATCTGGGTGGTCTAGGCGGTTGAATTATGAGCAGTTCTTC
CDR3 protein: CAPSGWSRRLNYEQFF

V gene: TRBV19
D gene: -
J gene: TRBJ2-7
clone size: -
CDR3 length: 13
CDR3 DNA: TGTGCCAGCAGTTGGGGGGTATCCTACGAGCAGTACTTC
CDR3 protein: CASSWGVSYEQYF

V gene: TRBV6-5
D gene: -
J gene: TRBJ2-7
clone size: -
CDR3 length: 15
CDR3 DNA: TGTGCCAGCAGCCCCCAAGACGGGAGCTCCTACGAGCAGTACTTC
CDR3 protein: CASSPQDGSSYEQYF

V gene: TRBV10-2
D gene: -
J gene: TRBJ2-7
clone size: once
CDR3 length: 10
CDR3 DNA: TGCGCCAGCCTAGGATACGAGCAGTACTTC
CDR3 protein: CASLGYEQYF

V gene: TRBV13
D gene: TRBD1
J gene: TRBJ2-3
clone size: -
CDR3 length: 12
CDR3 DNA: TGTGCCAGCAGCGCCCAGGGGGCCCTGCAGTATTTT
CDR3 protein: CASSAQGALQYF

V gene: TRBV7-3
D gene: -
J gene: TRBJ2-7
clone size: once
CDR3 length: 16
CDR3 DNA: TGTGCCAGCAGCTTAACGGGAGGGGACAGCACCTACGAGCAGTACTTC
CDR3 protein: CASSLTGGDSTYEQYF

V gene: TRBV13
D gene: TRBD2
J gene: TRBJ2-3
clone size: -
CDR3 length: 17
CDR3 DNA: TGTGCCAGCACGTCCCGGATTAGCGGGGGGCCGGCAGATACGCAGTATTTT
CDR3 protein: CASTSRISGGPADTQYF

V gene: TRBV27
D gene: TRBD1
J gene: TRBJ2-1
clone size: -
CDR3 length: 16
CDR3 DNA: TGTGCCAGCAGTTTATCCGGGACAGGATACTACAATGAGCAGTTCTTC
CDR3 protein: CASSLSGTGYYNEQFF

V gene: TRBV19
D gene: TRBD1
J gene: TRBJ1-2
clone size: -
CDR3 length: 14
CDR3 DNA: TGTGCCAGTATCCAAGGAGGGGGCATCGGGGGCTACACCTTC
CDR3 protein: CASIQGGGIGGYTF

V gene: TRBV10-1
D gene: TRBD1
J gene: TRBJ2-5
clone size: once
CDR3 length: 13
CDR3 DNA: TGCGCCAGCAGAGGGACAGGGGAAGAGACCCAGTACTTC
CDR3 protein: CASRGTGEETQYF

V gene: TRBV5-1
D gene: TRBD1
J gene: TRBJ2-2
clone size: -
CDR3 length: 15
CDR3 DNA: TGCGCCAGCAGCTTGGATACAGGGGGCACCGGGGAGCTGTTTTTT
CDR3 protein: CASSLDTGGTGELFF

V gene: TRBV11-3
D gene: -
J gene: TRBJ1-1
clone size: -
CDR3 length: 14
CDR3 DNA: TGTGCCAGCAGCCACCTCGGGGACTACACTGAAGCTTTCTTT
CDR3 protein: CASSHLGDYTEAFF

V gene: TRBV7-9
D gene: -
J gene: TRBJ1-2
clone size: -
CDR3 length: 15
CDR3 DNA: TGTGCCAGCAGCTTGGGGCACATACTGGACTATGGCTACACCTTC
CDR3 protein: CASSLGHILDYGYTF

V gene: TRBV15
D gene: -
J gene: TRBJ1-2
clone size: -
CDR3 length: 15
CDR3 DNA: TGTGCCACCAGCAGAGAAATTGAGGCTAACTATGGCTACACCTTC
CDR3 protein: CATSREIEANYGYTF

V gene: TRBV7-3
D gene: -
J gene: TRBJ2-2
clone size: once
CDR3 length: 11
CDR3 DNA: TGTGCCAGCAGCTTAACCGGGGAGCTGTTTTTT
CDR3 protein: CASSLTGELFF

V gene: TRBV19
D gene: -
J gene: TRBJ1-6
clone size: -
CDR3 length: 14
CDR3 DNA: TGTGCCAGTAGTATAGATCTAGGCAATTCACCCCTCCACTTT
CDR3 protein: CASSIDLGNSPLHF

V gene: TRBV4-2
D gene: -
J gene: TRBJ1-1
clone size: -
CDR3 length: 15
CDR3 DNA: TGTGCCAGCAGCCAAGATTCCGGGGGGGGCACTGAAGCTTTCTTT
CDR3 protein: CASSQDSGGGTEAFF

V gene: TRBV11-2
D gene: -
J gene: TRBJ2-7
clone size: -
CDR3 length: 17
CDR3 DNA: TGTGCCAGCAGCCCCTCCCCGGGGGCGGGGGACCCCTACGAGCAGTACTTC
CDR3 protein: CASSPSPGAGDPYEQYF

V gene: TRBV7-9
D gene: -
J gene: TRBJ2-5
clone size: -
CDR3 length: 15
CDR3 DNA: TGTGCCAGCAGCTCTTGGGGGGTAGAAGAAGAGACCCAGTACTTC
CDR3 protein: CASSSWGVEEETQYF

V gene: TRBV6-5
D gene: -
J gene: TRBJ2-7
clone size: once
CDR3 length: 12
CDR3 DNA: TGTGCCAGCAGCCCCGACGTCTACGAGCAGTACTTC
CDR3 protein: CASSPDVYEQYF

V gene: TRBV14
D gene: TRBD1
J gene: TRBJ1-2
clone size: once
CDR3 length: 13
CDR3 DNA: TGTGCCAGCAGCCATACAGGGGTTTATGGCTACACCTTC
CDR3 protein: CASSHTGVYGYTF

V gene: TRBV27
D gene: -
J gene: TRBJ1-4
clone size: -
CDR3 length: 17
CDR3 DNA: TGTGCCAGCACCCTTACGGGGGAAGGACGGGGAGATGAAAAACTGTTTTTT
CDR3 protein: CASTLTGEGRGDEKLFF

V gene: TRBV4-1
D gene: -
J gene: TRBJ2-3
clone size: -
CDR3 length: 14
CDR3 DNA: TGCGCCAGCAGCTTTCTAGCGAGGGAAGATACGCAGTATTTT
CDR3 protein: CASSFLAREDTQYF

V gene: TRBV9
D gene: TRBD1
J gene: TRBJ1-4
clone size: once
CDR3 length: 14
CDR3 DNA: TGTGCCAGCAGCGGCGGGACAGTGGGTGAAAAACTGTTTTTT
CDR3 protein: CASSGGTVGEKLFF

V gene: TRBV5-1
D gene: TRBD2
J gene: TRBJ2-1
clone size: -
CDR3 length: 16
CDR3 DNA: TGCGCCAGCAGCTCCGGGACTAGCGGGCTCTACAATGAGCAGTTCTTC
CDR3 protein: CASSSGTSGLYNEQFF

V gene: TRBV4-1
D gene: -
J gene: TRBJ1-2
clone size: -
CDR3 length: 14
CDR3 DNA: TGCGCCAGCAGCCAAGGGACCCTTAACTATGGCTACACCTTC
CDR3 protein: CASSQGTLNYGYTF

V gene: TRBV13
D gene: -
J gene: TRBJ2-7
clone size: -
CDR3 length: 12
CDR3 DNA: TGTGCCAGCAGCCAGGGGTCCTTGGAGCAGTACTTC
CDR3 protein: CASSQGSLEQYF